This entry is about one TCR beta chain. The sample comes from a study of T cell repertoires in cytomegalovirus infection. TCRdb ran MiXCR on the reads and lists one entry per CDR3 protein. The table has over 150,000 distinct CDR3 sequences, approximately 19% seen once. The sequencing sample was made of PBMCs. This TCR came from a human donor in good health (CMV status not recorded). Some clones in this sample may be carry-over from other donors' samples.

CDR3 residues: CSAQGGARDTEAFF. The CDR3, as DNA: TGCAGTGCCCAAGGGGGGGCGCGGGACACTGAAGCTTTCTTT. The chain couples TRBV20-1 to TRBJ1-1; a weak D match, TRBD1 (6 bases). V was clipped by 6 bases and J by 3 bases, with 17 bases between them. The CDR3 is 14 amino acids. Germline CDR1 DFQATT, CDR2 SNEGSKA (reference sequence).